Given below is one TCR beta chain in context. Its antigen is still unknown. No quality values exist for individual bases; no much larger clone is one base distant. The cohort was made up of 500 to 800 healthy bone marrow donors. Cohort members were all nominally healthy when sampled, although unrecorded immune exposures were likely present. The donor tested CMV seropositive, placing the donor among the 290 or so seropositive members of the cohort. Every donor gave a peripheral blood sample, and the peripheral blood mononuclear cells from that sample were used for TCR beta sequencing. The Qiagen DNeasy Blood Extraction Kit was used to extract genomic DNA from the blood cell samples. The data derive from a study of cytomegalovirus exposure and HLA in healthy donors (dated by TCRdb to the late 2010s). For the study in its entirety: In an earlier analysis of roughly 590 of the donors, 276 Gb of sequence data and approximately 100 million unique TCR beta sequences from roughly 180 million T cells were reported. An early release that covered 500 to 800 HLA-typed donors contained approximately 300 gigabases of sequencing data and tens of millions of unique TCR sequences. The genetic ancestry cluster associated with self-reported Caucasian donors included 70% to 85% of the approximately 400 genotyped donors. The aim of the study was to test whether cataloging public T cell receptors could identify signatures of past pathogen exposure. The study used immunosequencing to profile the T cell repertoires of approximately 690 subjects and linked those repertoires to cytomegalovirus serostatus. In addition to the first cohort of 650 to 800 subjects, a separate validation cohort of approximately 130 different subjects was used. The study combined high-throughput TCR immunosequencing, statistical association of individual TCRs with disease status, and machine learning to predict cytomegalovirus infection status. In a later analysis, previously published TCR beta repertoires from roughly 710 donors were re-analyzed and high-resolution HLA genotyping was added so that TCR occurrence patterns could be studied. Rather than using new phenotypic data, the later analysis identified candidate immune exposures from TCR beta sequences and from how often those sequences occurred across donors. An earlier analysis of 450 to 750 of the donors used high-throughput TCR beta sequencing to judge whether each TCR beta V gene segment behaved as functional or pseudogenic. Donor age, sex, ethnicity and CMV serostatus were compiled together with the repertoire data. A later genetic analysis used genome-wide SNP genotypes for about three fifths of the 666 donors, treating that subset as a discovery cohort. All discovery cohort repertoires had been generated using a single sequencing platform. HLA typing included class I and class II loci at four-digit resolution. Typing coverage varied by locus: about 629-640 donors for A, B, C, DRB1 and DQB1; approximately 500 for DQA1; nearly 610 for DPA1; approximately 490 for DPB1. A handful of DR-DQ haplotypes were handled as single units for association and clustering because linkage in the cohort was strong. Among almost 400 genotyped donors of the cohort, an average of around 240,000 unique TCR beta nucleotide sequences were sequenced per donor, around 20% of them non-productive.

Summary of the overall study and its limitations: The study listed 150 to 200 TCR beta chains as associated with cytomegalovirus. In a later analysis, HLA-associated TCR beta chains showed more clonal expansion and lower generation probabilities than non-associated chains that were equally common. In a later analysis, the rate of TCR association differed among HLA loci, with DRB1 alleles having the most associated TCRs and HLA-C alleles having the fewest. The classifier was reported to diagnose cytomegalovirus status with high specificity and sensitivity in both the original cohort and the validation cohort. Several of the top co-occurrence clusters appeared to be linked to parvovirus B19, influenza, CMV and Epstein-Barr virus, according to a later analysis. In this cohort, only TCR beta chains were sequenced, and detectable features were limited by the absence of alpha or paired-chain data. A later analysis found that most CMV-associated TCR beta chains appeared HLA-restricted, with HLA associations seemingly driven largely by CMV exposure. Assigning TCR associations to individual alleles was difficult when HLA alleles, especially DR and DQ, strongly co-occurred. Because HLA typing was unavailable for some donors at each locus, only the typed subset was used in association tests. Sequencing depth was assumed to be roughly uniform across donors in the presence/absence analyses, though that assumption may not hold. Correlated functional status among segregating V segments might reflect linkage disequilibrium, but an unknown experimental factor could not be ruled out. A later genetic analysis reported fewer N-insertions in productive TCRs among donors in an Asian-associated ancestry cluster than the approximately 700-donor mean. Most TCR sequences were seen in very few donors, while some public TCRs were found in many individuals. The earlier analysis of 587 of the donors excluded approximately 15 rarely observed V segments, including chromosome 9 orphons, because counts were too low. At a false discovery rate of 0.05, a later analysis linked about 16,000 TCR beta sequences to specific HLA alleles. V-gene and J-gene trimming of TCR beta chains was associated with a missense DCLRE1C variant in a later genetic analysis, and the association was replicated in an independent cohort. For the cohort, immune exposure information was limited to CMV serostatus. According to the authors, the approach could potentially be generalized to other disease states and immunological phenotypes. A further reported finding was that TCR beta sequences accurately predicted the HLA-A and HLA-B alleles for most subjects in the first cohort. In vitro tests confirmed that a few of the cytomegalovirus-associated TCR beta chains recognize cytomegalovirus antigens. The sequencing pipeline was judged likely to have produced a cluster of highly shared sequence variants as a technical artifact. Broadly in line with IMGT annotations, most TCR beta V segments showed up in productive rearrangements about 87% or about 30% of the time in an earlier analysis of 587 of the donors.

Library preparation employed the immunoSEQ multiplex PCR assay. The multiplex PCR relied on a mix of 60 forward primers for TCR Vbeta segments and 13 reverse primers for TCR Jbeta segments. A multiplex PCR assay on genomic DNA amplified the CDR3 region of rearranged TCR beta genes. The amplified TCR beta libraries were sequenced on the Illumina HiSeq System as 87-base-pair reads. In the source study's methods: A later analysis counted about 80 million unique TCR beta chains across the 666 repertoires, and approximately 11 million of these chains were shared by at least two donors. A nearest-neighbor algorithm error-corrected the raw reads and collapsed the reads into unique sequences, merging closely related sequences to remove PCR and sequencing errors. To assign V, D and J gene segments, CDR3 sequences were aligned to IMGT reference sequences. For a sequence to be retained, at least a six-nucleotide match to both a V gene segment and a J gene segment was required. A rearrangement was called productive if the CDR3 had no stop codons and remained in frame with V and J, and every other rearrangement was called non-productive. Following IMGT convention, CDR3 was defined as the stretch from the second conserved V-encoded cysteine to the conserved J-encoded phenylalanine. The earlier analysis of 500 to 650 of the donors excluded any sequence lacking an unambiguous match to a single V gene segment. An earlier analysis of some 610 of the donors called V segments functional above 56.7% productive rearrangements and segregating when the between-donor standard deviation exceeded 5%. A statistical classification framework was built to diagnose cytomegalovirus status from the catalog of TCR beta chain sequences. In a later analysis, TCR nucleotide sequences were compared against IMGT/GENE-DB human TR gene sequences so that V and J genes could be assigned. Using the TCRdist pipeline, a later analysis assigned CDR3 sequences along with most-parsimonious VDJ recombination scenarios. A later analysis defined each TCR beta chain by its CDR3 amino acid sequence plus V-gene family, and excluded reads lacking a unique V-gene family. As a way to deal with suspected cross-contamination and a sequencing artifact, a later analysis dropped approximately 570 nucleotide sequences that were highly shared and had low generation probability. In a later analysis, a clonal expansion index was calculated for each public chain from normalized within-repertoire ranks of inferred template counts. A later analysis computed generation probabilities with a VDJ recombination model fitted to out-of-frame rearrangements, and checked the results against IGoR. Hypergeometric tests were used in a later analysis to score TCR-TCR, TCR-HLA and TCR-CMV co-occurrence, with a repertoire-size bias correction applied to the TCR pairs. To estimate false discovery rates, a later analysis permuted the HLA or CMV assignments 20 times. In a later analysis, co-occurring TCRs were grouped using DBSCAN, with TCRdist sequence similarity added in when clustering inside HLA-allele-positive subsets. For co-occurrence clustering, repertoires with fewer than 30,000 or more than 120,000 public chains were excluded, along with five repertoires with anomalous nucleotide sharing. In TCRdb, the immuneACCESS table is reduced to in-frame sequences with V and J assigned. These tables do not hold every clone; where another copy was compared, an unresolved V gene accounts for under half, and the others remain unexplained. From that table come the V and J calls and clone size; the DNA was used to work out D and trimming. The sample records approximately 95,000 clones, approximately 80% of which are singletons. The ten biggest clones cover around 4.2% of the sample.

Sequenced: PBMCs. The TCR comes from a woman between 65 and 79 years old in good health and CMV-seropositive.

The CDR3 corresponds to CASSQDLEGGYTF. The nucleotides read TGCGCCAGCAGCCAAGATTTGGAGGGTGGCTACACCTTC. The chain was built from TRBV4-3 and TRBJ1-2, with no D gene named confidently. Inclusive of the bounding cysteine and phenylalanine, the CDR3 is 13 residues long. Just CDR3 DNA is preserved here, 39 bases in frame from base 1. Between the V and J ends, shortened by 0 bases and 7 bases respectively, the junction contains 9 bases. Looking up the germline V gene yields CDR1 LGHNA and CDR2 YSLEER.